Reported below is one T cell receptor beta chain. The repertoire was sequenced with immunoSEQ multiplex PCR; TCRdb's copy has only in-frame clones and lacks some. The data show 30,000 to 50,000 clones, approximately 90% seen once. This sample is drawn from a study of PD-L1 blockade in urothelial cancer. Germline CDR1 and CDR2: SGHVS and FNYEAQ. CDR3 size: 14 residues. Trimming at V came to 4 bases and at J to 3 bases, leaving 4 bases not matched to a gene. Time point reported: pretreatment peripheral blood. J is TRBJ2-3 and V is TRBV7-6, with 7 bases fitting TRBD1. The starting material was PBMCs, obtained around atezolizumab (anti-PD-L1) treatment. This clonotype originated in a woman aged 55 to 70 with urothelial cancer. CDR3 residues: CASSYRQGTDTQYF. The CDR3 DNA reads TGTGCCAGCAGCTACCGACAGGGAACAGATACGCAGTATTTT.